The 15 T cell receptor beta chains given below trace back to one sample, sequenced in a study of OX40 agonist ivuxolimab in advanced cancers. TCRdb's copy holds only in-frame clones and misses some; the assay was immunoSEQ multiplex PCR. In the table there are 70,000 to 100,000 clones, 80% to 85% of which are singletons. This material consisted of CD4+ or CD8+ T cells sorted from blood, taken in a trial of the OX40 agonist ivuxolimab. The receptors derive from an adult with an advanced solid tumor such as melanoma, head and neck, liver or kidney cancer.

The chain uses TRBV9 and TRBJ2-3; D is possibly TRBD2 (6 bases). CDR1 SGDLS and CDR2 YYNGEE come from the germline V gene. Trimming took off 0 bases at V and 2 bases at J, with 13 bases between the two ends. This CDR3 is 16 amino acids long. This CDR3 is CASSVGPRTNTDTQYF. The CDR3 DNA follows: TGTGCCAGCAGCGTAGGCCCACGGACTAACACAGATACGCAGTATTTT.

This rearrangement joins TRBV6-5 to TRBJ2-7; D uncertain. The CDR3 sequence is 13 residues long. Germline V gene data show CDR1 as MNHEY and CDR2 as SVGAGI. The germline V and J ends were trimmed by 8 bases and 6 bases, with 17 bases remaining between them. The CDR3 DNA reads as TGTGCCAGCGCCACCCCTAACCTCCCCGAGCAGTACTTC. Residues: CASATPNLPEQYF.

The V gene is TRBV6-1, the J gene TRBJ1-4, with TRBD1 as a possible D gene (5 bases). V dropped 3 bases and J dropped 7 bases, with 12 bases sitting between them. CDR3 length equals 14 residues. Germline assignment: CDR1 MNHNS and CDR2 SASEGT. As DNA, the CDR3 is TGTGCCAGCAGTGATAGGGGTCTCGGTGAAAAACTGTTTTTT. Translation: CASSDRGLGEKLFF.

This sequence joins TRBV7-8 and TRBJ2-2, with 10 bases lining up with TRBD1. CDR1 is SGHVS, CDR2 FQNEAQ, per germline. The CDR3 extends over 15 amino acids. V shed 6 bases, J shed 6 bases, and the junction held 7 bases outside the gene matches. CDR3 nucleotides: TGTGCCAGCAGTACCGGGACAGGGGTTTCCGGGGAGCTGTTTTTT. It is translated as CASSTGTGVSGELFF.

This clone was recorded once. V usage is TRBV29-1 and J usage is TRBJ2-1; 8 bases are a match to TRBD2. V lost 7 bases and J lost 2; bases outside the gene matches: 1. Per germline, CDR1 SQVTM and CDR2 ANQGSEA. The CDR3 is 12 residues long. CDR3 coding DNA: TGCAGCGCGGGGGGGCCCTACAATGAGCAGTTCTTC. Its translation: CSAGGPYNEQFF.

In DNA, the CDR3 is TGTGCCACACGAGACAGGGGGCGAGTCTCTCGCGGCTACACCTTC. This sequence encodes CATRDRGRVSRGYTF. V usage is TRBV6-5 and J usage is TRBJ1-2, with 10 bases that match TRBD1. Trimming at V came to 10 bases and at J to 8 bases, leaving 16 bases not matched to a gene. Looked up from germline, CDR1 is MNHEY and CDR2 is SVGAGI. The CDR3 has 15 amino acids.

This clone has only one observation. This chain uses TRBV7-7 with TRBJ2-5; TRBD2 agrees at 9 bases. CDR3 length: 15 residues. The V segment lost 1 base and the J segment 5 bases; nucleotides outside the gene matches: 5. From germline, CDR1 is SSHAT and CDR2 FNYEAQ (reference sequence). The CDR3 region has the DNA TGTGCCAGCAGCTTAGGGATTAGCGGGGGTGAGACCCAGTACTTC. The encoded protein is CASSLGISGGETQYF.

The chain recombines TRBV6-1 with TRBJ1-5, with 8 bases matching TRBD1. CDR1 is MNHNS and CDR2 is SASEGT in the germline V gene. With V trimmed by 9 bases and J by 5 bases, 9 bases remained unmatched. The CDR3 contains 14 residues. This chain's CDR3 is CASKDRARDQPQHF. Written as DNA, the CDR3 is TGTGCCAGTAAGGACAGGGCTAGAGATCAGCCCCAGCATTTT.

The chain uses TRBV28 and TRBJ2-3, with D uncertain. V lost 3 bases and J lost 5, with 3 bases in between. The CDR3 totals 11 residues. CDR1 MDHEN and CDR2 SYDVKM come from the germline V gene. CDR3 in DNA: TGTGCCAGCAGTTTCCGAGATACGCAGTATTTT. Protein product: CASSFRDTQYF.

This rearrangement joins TRBV7-3 to TRBJ2-2, with TRBD2 identical over 8 bases. This CDR3 contains 15 residues. J lost 7 bases, V lost 2 bases, and 6 bases had no gene match. Germline CDR1 is SGHTA and CDR2 is FQGTGA. This CDR3 is CASSLPGGEDGELFF. The CDR3 DNA is TGTGCCAGCAGCTTACCCGGGGGGGAGGACGGGGAGCTGTTTTTT.

There are a few counts of this clone. The gene calls are TRBV7-3 and TRBJ2-3; 10 bases line up with TRBD1. This CDR3 is 17 amino acids long. Germline V CDR1 and CDR2: SGHTA, FQGTGA. V was pared by 4 bases and J by 5 bases, with 12 bases of the junction left unmatched. The CDR3 is CASSSNPGTGAGDTQYF. The CDR3 coding sequence is TGTGCCAGCAGCTCCAACCCCGGGACAGGGGCGGGAGATACGCAGTATTTT.

V gene TRBV6-1 combines with J gene TRBJ2-7; the match to TRBD2 covers 11 bases. The germline V gene encodes CDR1 MNHNS and CDR2 SASEGT. The CDR3 has 14 amino acids. Trimming cost V 6 bases and J 9 bases; bases outside gene matches: 10. CDR3 nucleotides: TGTGCCAGCAGGAGGGGACTAGCGGAATGGGTGCAGTACTTC. Translated, it gives CASRRGLAEWVQYF.

J is TRBJ2-5 and V is TRBV4-2, with 8 bases that match TRBD1. The V gene's germline CDR1 is LGHNA and CDR2 YNFKEQ. V gave up 5 bases and J gave up 1 base; unmatched junction bases: 9. The CDR3 consists of 16 residues. The CDR3 sequence is CASSYGDRTLQETQYF. CDR3 nucleotide sequence: TGTGCCAGCAGCTACGGGGACAGGACGCTCCAAGAGACCCAGTACTTC.

This clone was seen just once. The chain links TRBV28 to TRBJ1-5; D ambiguous. The CDR3 consists of 14 residues. V lost 3 bases and J 2 bases, leaving 8 bases between the germline ends. The germline V gene has CDR1 MDHEN and CDR2 SYDVKM. The DNA for the CDR3 is TGTGCCAGCAGTTTGGGCGGGGGCAATCAGCCCCAGCATTTT. Translated, it gives CASSLGGGNQPQHF. Combining the CDR3 with reference TRBV28 and TRBJ1-5 gives the whole variable domain DVKVTQSSRYLVKRTGEKVFLECVQDMDHENMFWYRQDPGLGLRLIYFSYDVKMKEKGDIPEGYSVSREKKERFSLILESASTNQTSMYLCASSLGGGNQPQHFGDGTRLSIL.

Only one count was recorded for this clone. The V gene is TRBV7-9, the J gene TRBJ1-6; 11 bases agree with TRBD1. The CDR3 covers 16 residues. Looked up from germline, CDR1 is SEHNR and CDR2 is FQNEAQ (reference sequence). Trimming at V came to 4 bases and at J to 7 bases, leaving 6 bases not matched to a gene. The CDR3 DNA reads TGTGCCAGCAGCTCAACGGGACAGGGGGAGAATTCACCCCTCCACTTT. It translates to CASSSTGQGENSPLHF.